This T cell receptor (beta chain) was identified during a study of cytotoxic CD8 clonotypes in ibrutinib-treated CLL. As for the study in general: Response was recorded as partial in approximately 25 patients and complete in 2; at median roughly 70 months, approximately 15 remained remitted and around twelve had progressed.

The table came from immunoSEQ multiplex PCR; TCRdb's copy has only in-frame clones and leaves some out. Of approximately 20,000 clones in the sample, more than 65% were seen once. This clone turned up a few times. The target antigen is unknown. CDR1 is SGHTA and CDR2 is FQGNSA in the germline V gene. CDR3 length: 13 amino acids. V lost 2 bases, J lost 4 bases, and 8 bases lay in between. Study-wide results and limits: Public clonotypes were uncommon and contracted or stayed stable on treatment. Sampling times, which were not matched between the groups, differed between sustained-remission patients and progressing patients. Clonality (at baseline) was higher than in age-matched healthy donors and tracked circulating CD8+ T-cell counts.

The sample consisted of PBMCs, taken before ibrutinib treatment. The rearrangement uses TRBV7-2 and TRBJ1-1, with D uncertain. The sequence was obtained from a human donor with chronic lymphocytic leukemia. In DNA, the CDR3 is TGTGCCAGCAGCTTAAGCTGGCGCACTGAAGCTTTCTTT. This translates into CASSLSWRTEAFF.